What follows are 17 T cell receptor beta chains derived from one specimen sequenced in a study of spatial heterogeneity in lung cancer. TCRdb recomputed calls from the 5' RACE reads with MiXCR, one row per CDR3 protein. The profile shows about 14,000 distinct CDR3 sequences, roughly a tenth of them singletons. Time point: sample taken at primary tumor resection. Whole RNA was taken from tumor, nontumor lung or frozen PBMC; it was then sequenced unsorted. The material was PBMCs, obtained at surgery. The receptor source for this set is a male donor with early-stage non-small cell lung cancer.

The chain links TRBV12-3 or TRBV12-4 to TRBJ2-2, with 11 positions matching TRBD2. This CDR3 region has 16 residues. Losses at the gene ends were 5 bases for V and 6 bases for J; bases not matched to a gene: 8. CDR3 nucleotide sequence: TGTGCCAGCAGTCCTTATAGCGGGGGGGCCCCCGGGGAGCTGTTTTTT. Residues: CASSPYSGGAPGELFF.

This clonotype showed up just a few times. Here the CDR3 reads CASSLETSGSYYNEQFF. Written as DNA, the CDR3 is TGTGCCAGCAGCTTAGAAACTAGCGGGAGTTACTACAATGAGCAGTTCTTC. The chain has TRBV7-2 and TRBJ2-1, with 11 bases fitting TRBD2. CDR3 size: 17 residues. After removal of 1 base from V and 3 bases from J, the junction contained 5 bases not matched to a gene. The germline gives CDR1 SGHTA, CDR2 FQGNSA. Combining the CDR3 with reference TRBV7-2 and TRBJ2-1 gives the whole variable domain GAGVSQSPSNKVTEKGKDVELRCDPISGHTALYWYRQSLGQGLEFLIYFQGNSAPDKSGLPSDRFSAERTGGSVSTLTIQRTQQEDSAVYLCASSLETSGSYYNEQFFGPGTRLTVL.

This clonotype was seen many times. The chain has TRBV28 and TRBJ2-7; 7 bases agree with TRBD1. Unmatched junction bases numbered 8, after V lost 4 bases and J lost 2 bases. Germline assignment: CDR1 MDHEN and CDR2 SYDVKM. The CDR3 has 15 amino acids. CDR3 sequence (DNA): TGTGCCAGCAGTTCGAGGGGGCGCGATCCCTACGAGCAGTACTTC. Its translation is CASSSRGRDPYEQYF.

This clonotype was found many times. The chain recombines TRBV7-3 with TRBJ2-1, with 11 bases matching TRBD2. V lost 3 bases to trimming and J lost 8 bases; unmatched junction nucleotides: 0. The CDR3 consists of 13 residues. Germline V lookup: CDR1 SGHTA, CDR2 FQGTGA. CDR3 DNA sequence: TGTGCCAGCAGCTTTAGCGGGAGGGATGAGCAGTTCTTC. Its translation: CASSFSGRDEQFF.

This clonotype was detected ten times or more. The chain recombines TRBV20-1 with TRBJ2-5; 10 nucleotides match TRBD2. This CDR3 has 14 residues. In germline, CDR1 is DFQATT, CDR2 SNEGSKA (reference sequence). V gave up 5 bases and J gave up 0 bases; unmatched junction bases: 3. CDR3 in DNA: TGCAGTGCTCCTAGCGGGAGATACCAAGAGACCCAGTACTTC. This encodes CSAPSGRYQETQYF.

This clonotype was picked up many times. This chain uses TRBV6-1 with TRBJ1-5; the D gene is possibly TRBD1 (6 bases). Trimming stripped 6 bases from V and 6 bases from J, with 18 bases between. Germline V gene sequence: CDR1 MNHNS, CDR2 SASEGT. There are 15 residues in the CDR3. CDR3 coding DNA: TGTGCCAGCAGACTGGGGGGGCAGAGGGGTCAGCCCCAGCATTTT. Its protein product is CASRLGGQRGQPQHF.

This clonotype was seen repeatedly, ten times or more. The CDR3 loop reads CASSLDPLAGGYNEQFF. The CDR3 DNA reads TGCGCCAGCAGCTTGGATCCTCTGGCGGGAGGGTACAATGAGCAGTTCTTC. The chain uses TRBV5-1 and TRBJ2-1; TRBD2 aligns across 9 bases. The CDR3 length is 17 residues. CDR1 is SGHRS and CDR2 is YFSETQ in the germline V gene. With V trimmed by 0 bases and J by 4 bases, 8 bases remained unmatched.

This clonotype was found many times. The chain employs TRBV6-5 and TRBJ1-1, with unresolved D. Germline V gene data show CDR1 as MNHEY and CDR2 as SVGAGI. Trimming pared 2 bases from V and 4 bases from J, leaving 2 bases between. This CDR3 has 11 residues. For the CDR3, the DNA is TGTGCCAGCAGTTACGGCACTGAAGCTTTCTTT. Translation: CASSYGTEAFF.

This clonotype was seen at least ten times. The V gene is TRBV19, the J gene TRBJ2-2; tentative D call: TRBD1 (6 bases). Per the germline V gene, CDR1 is LNHDA and CDR2 is SQIVND (reference sequence). The CDR3 has 15 amino acids. V was trimmed by 3 bases and J by 1 base, leaving 9 bases between them. CDR3 sequence (DNA): TGTGCCAGTAGTATGTTGGGACAGAACACCGGGGAGCTGTTTTTT. Translating gives CASSMLGQNTGELFF.

The table lists this clonotype with a few counts. The genes are TRBV27 and TRBJ1-4, with 8 bases lining up with TRBD1. The V segment lost 4 bases and the J segment 4 bases; nucleotides outside the gene matches: 5. This CDR3 is 15 amino acids long. Per germline, CDR1 MNHEY and CDR2 SMNVEV (reference sequence). The CDR3 nucleotides read TGTGCCAGCAGTTCGCGGACAGGGTGTAATGAAAAACTGTTTTTT. Encoded protein: CASSSRTGCNEKLFF.

This sequence joins TRBV4-3 and TRBJ2-2, with D maybe TRBD2 (5 bases). The CDR3 covers 15 residues. Looked up from germline, CDR1 is LGHNA and CDR2 is YSLEER. Trimming pared 0 bases from V and 6 bases from J, leaving 11 bases between. CDR3 coding DNA: TGCGCCAGCAGCCAAGATCTTGGACTCGCCGGGGAGCTGTTTTTT. This encodes CASSQDLGLAGELFF.

In its sample, this clonotype was seen many times. V is TRBV28 and J is TRBJ2-7; D is possibly TRBD2 (5 bases). Germline V gene sequence: CDR1 MDHEN, CDR2 SYDVKM. Trimming took off 2 bases at V and 0 bases at J, with 8 bases between the two ends. The CDR3 length is 14 residues. The CDR3 nucleotides are TGTGCCAGCAGTTTAACCGGGAACTCCTACGAGCAGTACTTC. This gives the protein CASSLTGNSYEQYF.

V gene TRBV19 combines with J gene TRBJ2-1, with 10 bases fitting TRBD2. The V segment lost 5 bases and the J segment 4 bases; nucleotides outside the gene matches: 5. Germline V gene lookup returns CDR1 LNHDA and CDR2 SQIVND (reference sequence). The CDR3 spans 15 residues. Here the CDR3 reads CASSPELAGYNEQFF. DNA of the CDR3: TGTGCCAGTAGTCCAGAACTAGCGGGATACAATGAGCAGTTCTTC.

This clonotype was recorded a few times. The chain recombines TRBV20-1 with TRBJ2-5, with 8 bases lining up with TRBD2. V dropped 6 bases and J dropped 1; count of bases not matched to a gene: 19. Germline V gene sequence: CDR1 DFQATT, CDR2 SNEGSKA (reference sequence). The CDR3 totals 18 residues. DNA of the CDR3: TGCAGTGCGGACCGTAGCGGGGACCCAAACCGCGCCCAAGAGACCCAGTACTTC. Protein: CSADRSGDPNRAQETQYF.

This clonotype was counted at least ten times. The chain uses TRBV7-8 and TRBJ2-3, with 13 bases lining up with TRBD2. J lost 3 bases, V lost 4 bases, and 4 bases had no gene match. From germline, CDR1 is SGHVS and CDR2 FQNEAQ. CDR3 length: 16 amino acids. The CDR3 region has the DNA TGTGCCAGCAGCTCCCGGACTAGCGGGGGAACAGATACGCAGTATTTT. Translated: CASSSRTSGGTDTQYF.

This clonotype has more than one count but fewer than ten. The V and J genes are TRBV28 and TRBJ1-3, with D unresolved. Germline CDR1 reads MDHEN; CDR2 reads SYDVKM. This CDR3 has 12 residues. The V gene lost 7 bases and the J gene lost 0 bases, with 4 bases spanning the gap. The CDR3 nucleotides read TGTGCCAGCACGCGCTCTGGAAACACCATATATTTT. This sequence encodes CASTRSGNTIYF.

In this sample, this clonotype turned up a few times. The chain joins TRBV12-3 or TRBV12-4 to TRBJ1-2; D is uncertain. V was trimmed by 0 bases and J by 3 bases, leaving 8 bases between them. The length of the CDR3 is 14 residues. The CDR3 sequence: CASSLAEQDYGYTF. CDR3 sequence (DNA): TGTGCCAGCAGTTTAGCGGAACAAGACTATGGCTACACCTTC.